One TCR beta chain is described in this entry. The target antigen is unknown. The CDR3 contains 14 residues. V lost 3 bases and J 6 bases, leaving 13 bases between the germline ends. Per the germline V gene, CDR1 is SGHDT and CDR2 is YYEEEE. All of the donors resided in Nashville, Tennessee, and each was a Caucasian adult. Naive CD4+ cells were CD45RA-selected; the remaining cells were memory. The data were taken from a study of shared clonotypes between healthy human individuals. As for the study in general: Per-donor plates numbered three CD4 naive, three CD4 memory, two CD8 naive and one CD8 memory.

Measured with immunoSEQ multiplex PCR; TCRdb has only the in-frame clones, and not every one. The data show about 2.4 million clones, 80% to 95% seen once. Study-wide findings and caveats: What limited the represented genetic and exposure-history diversity was the small number of donors.

The genes are TRBV5-6 and TRBJ1-5, with a weak D call TRBD1 (5 bases). The sequencing sample was made of naive CD4+ T cells from PBMCs. Subset meaning: CD45RA+ positively selected. The sequence came from a man between 18 and 29 years old in good health. Some clones in this sample may be carry-over from other donors' samples. CDR3 sequence (DNA): TGTGCCAGCAGCTCGGGGGGGTATAGTCAGCCCCAGCATTTT. Translated, it gives CASSSGGYSQPQHF.